This T cell receptor (beta chain) was sequenced for a study of T cells in Graves' hyperthyroidism and ophthalmopathy. Across the whole study: Peripheral blood collection took place at initial diagnosis, before any treatment.

This clonotype has only a few counts. Its antigen is undetermined. Study-wide findings and caveats: Model predictions of ophthalmopathy came a median approximately seven months before onset.

TCR beta CDR3 regions were amplified from RNA. The HTBI primer set was used in a first-round RT-PCR of the TCR CDR3. TCRdb reprocessed the multiplex PCR reads with MiXCR, giving one entry per CDR3 protein. Among about 710,000 distinct CDR3 sequences, less than 20% were seen once, and the ten largest hold around 7.7%. Sequencing was performed on blood. The clonotype originates from a young man with Graves' hyperthyroidism.

CDR3 nucleotide sequence: TGCGCCAGCAGCCAATCGTCTCAGCCACAAGAGACCCAGTACTTC. Translation: CASSQSSQPQETQYF. V gene TRBV4-1 combines with J gene TRBJ2-5, with D unclear. The V gene lost 2 bases and the J gene lost 2 bases, with 12 bases spanning the gap. Germline loops: CDR1 MGHRA, CDR2 YSYEKL. The CDR3 runs 15 residues.